The entry below describes one TCR beta chain. This sample stems from a study of blood T cell repertoires in COVID-19. The table came from immunoSEQ multiplex PCR; TCRdb's copy has only in-frame clones and leaves some out. The sample contains 130,000 to 150,000 clones, 75% to 90% of which appear only once. The CDR3 consists of 13 residues. Germline CDR1 and CDR2: SGHNT and YYREEE (reference sequence). V dropped 4 bases and J dropped 6; count of bases not matched to a gene: 4. This receptor was taken from a man aged 18 to 30 with COVID-19, enrolled during active disease. The V and J genes are TRBV5-4 and TRBJ2-7, with TRBD1 matching over 10 bases. The specimen was peripheral blood. The CDR3: CASSAGQGREQYF. CDR3 in DNA: TGTGCCAGCAGCGCGGGACAGGGGCGCGAGCAGTACTTC.